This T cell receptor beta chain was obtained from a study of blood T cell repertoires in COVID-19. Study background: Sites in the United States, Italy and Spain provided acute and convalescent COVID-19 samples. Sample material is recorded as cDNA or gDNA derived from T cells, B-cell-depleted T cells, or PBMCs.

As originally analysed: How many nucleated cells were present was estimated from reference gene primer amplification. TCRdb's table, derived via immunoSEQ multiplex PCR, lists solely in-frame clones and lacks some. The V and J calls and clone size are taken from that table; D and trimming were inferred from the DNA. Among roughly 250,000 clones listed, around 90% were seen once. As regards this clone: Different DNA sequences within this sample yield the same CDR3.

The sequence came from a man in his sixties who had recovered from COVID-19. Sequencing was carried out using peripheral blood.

DNA of the CDR3: TGCGCCAGCAGCTCAAGGACAGCGAACACTGAAGCTTTCTTT. Its protein product is CASSSRTANTEAFF. The chain links TRBV5-1 to TRBJ1-1, with D perhaps TRBD1 (6 bases). CDR1 and CDR2 from the germline V gene are SGHRS and YFSETQ. This CDR3 comprises 14 residues. V lost 3 bases and J lost 1, with 10 bases in between.